This T cell receptor (beta chain) came from a study of T cell responses to AZD1222 COVID-19 vaccine. Clones were read by immunoSEQ multiplex PCR, and TCRdb kept only the in-frame ones, dropping some. This table has about 66,000 clones, roughly nine tenths appearing once. This clone turned up a few times. Its antigen is still unknown. Whole-study findings and limits: When two AZD1222 doses had been given, Spike-specific TCR breadth and depth rose.

The sample was peripheral blood, taken on day 0 of AZD1222 vaccination. The clonotype was recovered from an adult in good health.

This CDR3 is CASSFSNQPQHF. The CDR3 DNA follows: TGTGCCAGTAGTTTTAGCAATCAGCCCCAGCATTTT. The chain combines TRBV19 with TRBJ1-5; D unresolved. The V end lost 5 bases, the J end lost 0 bases, and 2 bases lay between the germline ends. This CDR3 comprises 12 residues. Germline CDR1 reads LNHDA; CDR2 reads SQIVND (reference sequence).